This entry lists 23 T cell receptor beta chains sequenced from one sample in a study of T cell responses to AZD1222 COVID-19 vaccine. Clones were read by immunoSEQ multiplex PCR, and TCRdb kept only the in-frame ones, dropping some. The sample includes just under 85,000 clones, approximately 85% of them seen just once. The material was peripheral blood, obtained on day 0 of AZD1222 vaccination. These receptor sequences come from an adult in good health.

This clone appeared a few times. The chain employs TRBV5-4 and TRBJ2-1; 9 positions match TRBD2. CDR1 and CDR2 (germline): SGHNT, YYREEE (reference sequence). The CDR3 consists of 15 residues. V was pared by 4 bases and J by 4 bases, with 6 bases of the junction left unmatched. In nucleotides, the CDR3 is TGTGCCAGCAGCCCTCAGCGGGGGGCATACAATGAGCAGTTCTTC. The encoded protein is CASSPQRGAYNEQFF.

This clone was seen a single time. J is TRBJ2-5 and V is TRBV24-1; tentative D call: TRBD1 (6 bases). This CDR3 comprises 15 residues. Trimming stripped 0 bases from V and 3 bases from J, with 10 bases between. Germline V CDR1 and CDR2: KGHDR, SFDVKD. The DNA for the CDR3 is TGTGCCACCAGTGATTTGCTCGCAGGGGAAGAGACCCAGTACTTC. This sequence encodes CATSDLLAGEETQYF.

In its sample, this clone was seen once. The chain combines TRBV10-3 with TRBJ2-2; 9 bases are shared with TRBD1. This CDR3 region has 16 residues. The ends lost 8 bases at V and 7 bases at J; junction bases unmatched: 14. CDR1 and CDR2 from the germline V gene are ENHRY and SYGVKD. DNA for the CDR3: TGTGCCATCTCGACCGGGACAGGGATCCGTAGCGGGGAGCTGTTTTTT. It codes for CAISTGTGIRSGELFF.

This clone is a singleton in its sample. The chain recombines TRBV7-9 with TRBJ1-3; D is perhaps TRBD1 (5 bases). This CDR3 is 14 amino acids long. V was pared by 1 base and J by 4 bases, with 8 bases between. Germline CDR1 and CDR2: SEHNR and FQNEAQ (reference sequence). CDR3 in amino acids: CASSLDAGGNTIYF. The CDR3 bases are TGTGCCAGCAGCTTAGACGCAGGGGGAAACACCATATATTTT.

The chain links TRBV28 to TRBJ2-7; 10 bases agree with TRBD2. This CDR3 has 15 residues. V shed 5 bases, J shed 1 base, and the junction held 5 bases outside the gene matches. Germline values: CDR1 MDHEN, CDR2 SYDVKM. The DNA of the CDR3 is TGTGCCAGCAGTACTAGCGGGGCCCCTTCCTACGAGCAGTACTTC. It is translated as CASSTSGAPSYEQYF.

This chain links TRBV9 with TRBJ2-1; 9 bases are a match to TRBD2. The V gene's germline CDR1 is SGDLS and CDR2 YYNGEE. V gave up 0 bases and J gave up 9 bases; unmatched junction bases: 13. The CDR3 consists of 17 residues. In nucleotides, the CDR3 is TGTGCCAGCAGCGTAGGTAGCGGGAGACCCTTACAGGTTGAGCAGTTCTTC. Amino acids: CASSVGSGRPLQVEQFF. Looking up the rest from reference TRBV9 and TRBJ2-1 gives the full variable domain: DSGVTQTPKHLITATGQRVTLRCSPRSGDLSVYWYQQSLDQGLQFLIQYYNGEERAKGNILERFSAQQFPDLHSELNLSSLELGDSALYFCASSVGSGRPLQVEQFFGPGTRLTVL.

The CDR3 sequence: CASSLDPTGYLNTEAFF. For the CDR3, the DNA is TGTGCCAGCAGCTTAGACCCGACAGGGTACCTGAACACTGAAGCTTTCTTT. J is TRBJ1-1 and V is TRBV11-2; 7 nucleotides match TRBD1. The V segment lost 0 bases and the J segment 0 bases; nucleotides outside the gene matches: 7. In germline, CDR1 is SGHAT, CDR2 FQNNGV. This CDR3 has 17 residues.

The gene calls are TRBV27 and TRBJ2-1; D is uncertain. The CDR3 consists of 13 residues. CDR1 is MNHEY, CDR2 SMNVEV, per germline (reference sequence). V lost 2 bases and J 4 bases, leaving 6 bases between the germline ends. This CDR3 reads CASSLGKYNEQFF. CDR3 in DNA: TGTGCCAGCAGTTTAGGGAAGTACAATGAGCAGTTCTTC.

The V call is TRBV4-1, the J call TRBJ1-1, with D uncertain. The CDR3 has 15 residues. The V gene's germline CDR1 is MGHRA and CDR2 YSYEKL. V lost 1 base and J lost 4, with 13 bases in between. The CDR3 spells CASSQGLRYGTEAFF. In DNA form, the CDR3 reads TGCGCCAGCAGCCAAGGTTTAAGGTATGGCACTGAAGCTTTCTTT.

The chain combines TRBV18 with TRBJ1-1; D is ambiguous. V shed 2 bases and J shed 5 bases, with 9 bases lying between them. In germline, CDR1 is KGHSH, CDR2 LQKENI. This CDR3 has 13 amino acids. The CDR3 DNA reads TGTGCCAGCTCACCAGGGATTGGGACTGAAGCTTTCTTT. This translates into CASSPGIGTEAFF.

This chain joins TRBV3-1 (or the pseudogene TRBV3-2) and TRBJ2-1; D remains ambiguous. V was shortened by 3 bases and J by 10 bases, with 7 bases between the two germline ends. The CDR3 length is 11 residues. Germline V gives CDR1 LGHDT, CDR2 YNNKEL (reference sequence). In nucleotides, the CDR3 is TGTGCCAGCAGCCACCTAGGAGAGCAGTTCTTC. This encodes CASSHLGEQFF.

This clone was seen a handful of times. The gene calls are TRBV4-2 and TRBJ1-2; 8 positions agree with TRBD1. CDR3 length: 16 amino acids. The V gene end was trimmed by 0 bases and the J gene end by 5 bases; junction bases not matched to a gene: 8. Germline CDR1 and CDR2: LGHNA and YNFKEQ. This chain's CDR3 is CASSQEGTGGLYGYTF. Here the CDR3 DNA reads TGTGCCAGCAGCCAAGAAGGGACAGGAGGATTATATGGCTACACCTTC.

This clone appeared a few times. This chain uses TRBV4-1 with TRBJ2-7; D might be TRBD1 or TRBD2, each matching 6 bases. The length of the CDR3 is 14 residues. Germline V gives CDR1 MGHRA, CDR2 YSYEKL. Trimming shortened V by 0 bases and J by 3 bases, and 9 bases separated the two germline ends. The CDR3 spells CASSQDGGLYEQYF. The CDR3 DNA sequence: TGCGCCAGCAGCCAAGATGGGGGGCTCTACGAGCAGTACTTC.

This clone has only a few counts. J is TRBJ2-1 and V is TRBV19; 7 bases line up with TRBD2. The trim removed 4 bases at V and 3 bases at J, leaving 6 bases unmatched. Germline assignment: CDR1 LNHDA and CDR2 SQIVND (reference sequence). CDR3 size: 15 residues. DNA of the CDR3: TGTGCCAGTAGTACTAGCGGAACCTACTACAATGAGCAGTTCTTC. Protein product: CASSTSGTYYNEQFF.

The rearrangement joins TRBV6-5 to TRBJ2-1; tentatively, D is TRBD2 (6 bases). From germline, CDR1 is MNHEY and CDR2 SVGAGI. Trimming pared 10 bases from V and 3 bases from J, leaving 7 bases between. The CDR3 extends over 11 amino acids. The CDR3 here is CATTSYNEQFF. CDR3 DNA sequence: TGTGCCACGACTAGCTACAATGAGCAGTTCTTC.

This clone has only a few counts. The gene calls are TRBV10-1 and TRBJ1-1, with a possible D match to TRBD1 (5 bases). The V end was cut by 6 bases, the J end by 1 base, with 9 bases between. The CDR3 runs 13 residues. Germline V gene sequence: CDR1 WNHNN, CDR2 SYGVQD (reference sequence). In DNA form, the CDR3 reads TGCGCCAGCAGCCAGGGTCCGAACACTGAAGCTTTCTTT. The encoded protein is CASSQGPNTEAFF.

The chain has TRBV5-1 and TRBJ2-7; 13 bases fit TRBD2. CDR3 size: 15 residues. Trimming took 0 bases from V and 3 from J; bases not matched to a gene: 0. Germline CDR1 is SGHRS and CDR2 is YFSETQ. CDR3 loop: CASSLGTSGSYEQYF. The CDR3 region has the DNA TGCGCCAGCAGCTTGGGGACTAGCGGGAGCTACGAGCAGTACTTC.

V usage is TRBV12-3 or TRBV12-4 and J usage is TRBJ1-5, with D unresolved. This CDR3 comprises 13 residues. Trimming pared 6 bases from V and 9 bases from J, leaving 15 bases between. The CDR3 spells CASSSMVDAPQHF. The CDR3 nucleotides read TGTGCCAGCAGCTCAATGGTGGACGCGCCCCAGCATTTT.

The V gene is TRBV5-5, the J gene TRBJ2-7; perhaps D is TRBD1 or TRBD2 (5 bases each). The CDR3 has 16 residues. V was shortened by 0 bases and J by 4 bases, with 17 bases between the two germline ends. CDR1 is SGHKS and CDR2 is YYEKEE in the germline V gene (reference sequence). CDR3 sequence: CASSLGLGGVTYEQYF. In nucleotides, the CDR3 is TGTGCCAGCAGCTTGGGTCTTGGGGGAGTTACGTACGAGCAGTACTTC.

This clone showed up just once. The V call is TRBV12-3 or TRBV12-4, the J call TRBJ2-5; D is unclear. Trimming shortened V by 3 bases and J by 4 bases, and 9 bases separated the two germline ends. The CDR3 is 13 amino acids. The chain's CDR3 is CASSFRNRETQYF. The CDR3 region has the DNA TGTGCCAGCAGTTTCCGTAATCGAGAGACCCAGTACTTC.

This rearrangement joins TRBV6-6 to TRBJ1-1; 8 bases map to TRBD1. Losses at the gene ends were 5 bases for V and 7 bases for J; bases not matched to a gene: 6. Per germline, CDR1 MNHNY and CDR2 SVGAGI (reference sequence). The CDR3 consists of 13 residues. Written as DNA, the CDR3 is TGTGCCAGCAGTGTCCTTGACAGGGGTGAAGCTTTCTTT. Translated: CASSVLDRGEAFF.

The chain couples TRBV11-3 to TRBJ2-2; 8 bases line up with TRBD1. The CDR3 contains 17 residues. With 4 bases clipped from V and 0 bases from J, the junction kept 7 bases outside the gene matches. Germline CDR1 and CDR2: SGHNT and YENEEA. CDR3 bases: TGTGCCAGCAGCTCGGGCAGGGGGCACGCGAACACCGGGGAGCTGTTTTTT. It codes for CASSSGRGHANTGELFF.

The V and J genes are TRBV3-1 (or the pseudogene TRBV3-2) and TRBJ1-5, with 7 bases fitting TRBD1. Trimming removed 5 bases from V and 3 bases from J; junction bases left unmatched: 7. The CDR3 loop spans 15 amino acids. CDR1 and CDR2 (germline): LGHDT, YNNKEL (reference sequence). This CDR3 reads CASSETGYNNQPQHF. CDR3 sequence (DNA): TGTGCCAGCAGCGAGACAGGGTACAACAATCAGCCCCAGCATTTT.